This TCR beta chain comes out of a study of metastatic and nonmetastatic thyroid tumors. Overall study: For malignant and benign thyroid patients, tumor or nodule tissue and blood were the sources whose repertoires were compared. Study conclusions and caveats: Reports indicated that malignant thyroid tumors showed significantly higher TCR beta diversity than benign nodules did, in blood and tumor.

In the original workflow: A papillary thyroid cancer distant-metastasis classifier was built from CDR3 differences across clinicopathological groups. TCRdb re-called clones via MiXCR from the PCR reads. TCRdb's processing, not the authors', yielded these V and J calls. Of around 30,000 clones in the sample, 10% to 13% were seen once. No patient had received any treatment before thyroid surgery. This clone was counted many times. Its target is not known. This CDR3 is built from 12 residues. V lost 6 bases and J 4 bases, leaving 9 bases between the germline ends. Germline V gives CDR1 MDHEN, CDR2 SYDVKM. This sequence joins TRBV28 and TRBJ2-5; D ambiguous. Sequenced sample: blood. The clonotype originates from a female donor with papillary thyroid cancer or a benign thyroid nodule (not recorded which). Some clones in this sample may be carry-over from other donors' samples. CDR3 region: CASSARRETQYF. CDR3 in DNA: TGTGCCAGCAGCGCGCGCAGAGAGACCCAGTACTTC.